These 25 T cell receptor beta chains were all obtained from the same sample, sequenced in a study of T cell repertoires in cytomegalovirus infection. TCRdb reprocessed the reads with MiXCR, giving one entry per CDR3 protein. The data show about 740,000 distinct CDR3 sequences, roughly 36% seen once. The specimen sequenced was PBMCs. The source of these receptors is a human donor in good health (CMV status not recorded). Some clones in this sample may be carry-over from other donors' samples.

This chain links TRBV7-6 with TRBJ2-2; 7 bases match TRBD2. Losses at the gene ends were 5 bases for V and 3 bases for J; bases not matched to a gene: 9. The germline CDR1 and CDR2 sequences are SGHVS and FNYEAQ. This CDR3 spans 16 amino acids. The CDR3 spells CASSRQRTSDTGELFF. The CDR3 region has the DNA TGTGCCAGCAGCCGACAGCGCACTAGCGACACCGGGGAGCTGTTTTTT.

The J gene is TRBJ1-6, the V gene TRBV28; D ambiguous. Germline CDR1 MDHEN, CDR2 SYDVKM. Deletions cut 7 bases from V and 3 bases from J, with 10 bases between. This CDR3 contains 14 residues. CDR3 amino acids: CASIRGGYNSPLHF. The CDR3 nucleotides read TGTGCCAGCATCAGAGGAGGCTATAATTCACCCCTCCACTTT.

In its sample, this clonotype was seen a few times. The CDR3 DNA follows: TGCGCCAGCAGCCAAGTAGGGACAGTAAATTCACCCCTCCACTTT. It translates to CASSQVGTVNSPLHF. The V and J genes are TRBV4-1 and TRBJ1-6; 7 bases agree with TRBD1. The V gene end was trimmed by 1 base and the J gene end by 7 bases; junction bases not matched to a gene: 4. Germline CDR1 reads MGHRA; CDR2 reads YSYEKL. This CDR3 region has 15 residues.

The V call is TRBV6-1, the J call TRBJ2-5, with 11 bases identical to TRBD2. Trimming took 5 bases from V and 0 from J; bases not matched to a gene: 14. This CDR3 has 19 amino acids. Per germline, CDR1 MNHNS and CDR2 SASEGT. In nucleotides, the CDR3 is TGTGCCAGCAGTTCTCGTCTAGCGGGGGGCCGGGGGTACCAAGAGACCCAGTACTTC. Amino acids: CASSSRLAGGRGYQETQYF.

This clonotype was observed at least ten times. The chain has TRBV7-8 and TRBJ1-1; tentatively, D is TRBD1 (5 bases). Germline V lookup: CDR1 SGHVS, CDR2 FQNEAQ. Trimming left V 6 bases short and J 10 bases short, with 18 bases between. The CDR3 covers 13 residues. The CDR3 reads CASRTDSYGGAFF. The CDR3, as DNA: TGTGCCAGCAGAACTGACAGTTATGGCGGAGCTTTCTTT.

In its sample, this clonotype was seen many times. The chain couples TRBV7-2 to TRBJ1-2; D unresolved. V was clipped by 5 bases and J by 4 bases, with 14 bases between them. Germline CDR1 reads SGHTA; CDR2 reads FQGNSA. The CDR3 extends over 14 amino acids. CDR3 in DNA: TGTGCCAGCAGCCCCGGTGGGCTATTCTATGGCTACACCTTC. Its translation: CASSPGGLFYGYTF.

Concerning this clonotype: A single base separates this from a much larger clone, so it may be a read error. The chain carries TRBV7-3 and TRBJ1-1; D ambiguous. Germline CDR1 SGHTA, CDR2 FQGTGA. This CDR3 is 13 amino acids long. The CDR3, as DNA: TGTGACAGCAGCTTAAAACGGAACACTGAAGCTTTCTTT. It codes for CDSSLKRNTEAFF.

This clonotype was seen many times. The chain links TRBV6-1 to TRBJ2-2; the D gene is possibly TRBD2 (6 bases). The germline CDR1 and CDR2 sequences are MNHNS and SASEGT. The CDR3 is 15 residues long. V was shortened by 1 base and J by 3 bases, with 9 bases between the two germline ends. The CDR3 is CASSEVGLHTGELFF. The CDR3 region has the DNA TGTGCCAGCAGTGAAGTGGGACTCCACACCGGGGAGCTGTTTTTT.

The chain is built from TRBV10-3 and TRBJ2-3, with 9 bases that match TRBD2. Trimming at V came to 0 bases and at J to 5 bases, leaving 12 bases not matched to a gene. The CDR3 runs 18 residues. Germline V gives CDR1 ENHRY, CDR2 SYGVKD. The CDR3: CAISESTGTSSPVDTQYF. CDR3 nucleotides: TGTGCCATCAGTGAGTCGACTGGGACTAGCTCGCCGGTAGATACGCAGTATTTT.

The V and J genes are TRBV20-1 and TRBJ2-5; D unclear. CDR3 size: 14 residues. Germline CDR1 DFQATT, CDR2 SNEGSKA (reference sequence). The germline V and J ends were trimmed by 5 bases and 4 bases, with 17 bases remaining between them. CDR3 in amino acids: CSALYETGRETQYF. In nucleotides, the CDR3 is TGCAGTGCTCTCTACGAGACCGGGCGAGAGACCCAGTACTTC.

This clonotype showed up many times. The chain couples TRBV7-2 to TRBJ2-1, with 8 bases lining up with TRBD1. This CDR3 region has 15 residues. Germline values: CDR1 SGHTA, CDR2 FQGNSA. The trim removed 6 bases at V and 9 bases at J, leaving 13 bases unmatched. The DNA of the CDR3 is TGTGCCAGCAGTCCGTATCGAGACAGGGGCGGTGAGCAGTTCTTC. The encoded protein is CASSPYRDRGGEQFF.

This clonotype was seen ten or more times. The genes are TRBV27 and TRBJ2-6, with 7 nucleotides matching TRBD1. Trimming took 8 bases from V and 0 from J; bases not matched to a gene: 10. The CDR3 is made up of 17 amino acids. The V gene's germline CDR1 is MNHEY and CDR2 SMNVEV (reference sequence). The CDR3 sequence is CASHPGQRFSGANVLTF. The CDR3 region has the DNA TGTGCCAGCCATCCGGGACAGAGATTCTCTGGGGCCAACGTCCTGACTTTC.

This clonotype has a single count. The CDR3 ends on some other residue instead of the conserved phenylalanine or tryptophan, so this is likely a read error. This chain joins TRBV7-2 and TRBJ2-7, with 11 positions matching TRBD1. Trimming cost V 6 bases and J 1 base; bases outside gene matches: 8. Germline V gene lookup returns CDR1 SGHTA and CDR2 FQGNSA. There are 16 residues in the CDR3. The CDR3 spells CASRDPDRGPSYEQYL. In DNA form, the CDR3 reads TGTGCCAGCAGAGACCCGGACAGGGGGCCTTCCTACGAGCAGTACTTA.

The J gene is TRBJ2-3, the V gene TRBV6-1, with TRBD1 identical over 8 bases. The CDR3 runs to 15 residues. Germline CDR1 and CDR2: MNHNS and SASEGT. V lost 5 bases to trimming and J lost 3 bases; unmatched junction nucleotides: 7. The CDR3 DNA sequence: TGTGCCAGCAGTTACAAGCGACAGGGGACAGATACGCAGTATTTT. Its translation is CASSYKRQGTDTQYF.

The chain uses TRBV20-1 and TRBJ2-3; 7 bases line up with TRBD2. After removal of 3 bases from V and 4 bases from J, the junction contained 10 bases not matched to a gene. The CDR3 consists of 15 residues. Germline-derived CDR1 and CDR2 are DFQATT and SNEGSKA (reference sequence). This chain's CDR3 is CSARRAGVYADTQYF. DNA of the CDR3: TGCAGTGCTAGGCGCGCGGGAGTCTACGCAGATACGCAGTATTTT.

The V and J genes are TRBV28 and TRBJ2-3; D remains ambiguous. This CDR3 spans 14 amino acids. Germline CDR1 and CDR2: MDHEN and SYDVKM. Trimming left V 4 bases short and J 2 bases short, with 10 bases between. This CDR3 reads CASSSGQTTDTQYF. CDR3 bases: TGTGCCAGCAGTTCGGGCCAAACCACAGATACGCAGTATTTT.

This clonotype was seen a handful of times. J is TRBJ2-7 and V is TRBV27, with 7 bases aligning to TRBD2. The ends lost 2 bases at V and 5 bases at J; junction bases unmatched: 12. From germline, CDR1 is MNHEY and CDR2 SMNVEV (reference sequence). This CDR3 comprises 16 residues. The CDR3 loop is CASSLNRGGRRDEQYF. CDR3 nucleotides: TGTGCCAGCAGTTTAAATAGGGGCGGGAGACGCGACGAGCAGTACTTC.

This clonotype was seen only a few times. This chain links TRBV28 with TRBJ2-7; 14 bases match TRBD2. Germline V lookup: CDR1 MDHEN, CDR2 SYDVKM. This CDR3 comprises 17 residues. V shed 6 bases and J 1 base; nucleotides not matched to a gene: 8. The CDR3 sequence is CASRQTGTSGGSYEQYF. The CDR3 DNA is TGTGCCAGCAGACAGACCGGGACTAGCGGGGGATCCTACGAGCAGTACTTC.

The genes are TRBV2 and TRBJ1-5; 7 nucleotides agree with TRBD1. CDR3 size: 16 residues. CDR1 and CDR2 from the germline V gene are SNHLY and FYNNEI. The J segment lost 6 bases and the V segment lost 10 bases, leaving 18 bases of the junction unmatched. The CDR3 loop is CATRRTEGALGQPQHF. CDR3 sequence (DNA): TGTGCCACCAGACGGACCGAGGGGGCTTTGGGTCAGCCCCAGCATTTT.

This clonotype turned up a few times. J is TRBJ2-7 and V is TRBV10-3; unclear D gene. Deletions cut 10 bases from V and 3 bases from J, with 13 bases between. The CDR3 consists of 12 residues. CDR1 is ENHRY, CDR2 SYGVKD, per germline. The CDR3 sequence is CATPLASYEQYF. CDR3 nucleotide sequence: TGTGCCACCCCCCTCGCCAGCTACGAGCAGTACTTC.

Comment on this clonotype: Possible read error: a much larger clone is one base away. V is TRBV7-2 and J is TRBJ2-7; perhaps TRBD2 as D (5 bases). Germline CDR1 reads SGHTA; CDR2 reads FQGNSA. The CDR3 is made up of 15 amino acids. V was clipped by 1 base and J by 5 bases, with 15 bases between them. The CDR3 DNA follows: TGTACCAGCAGCTTAGTAGGAAGCGGTATCCACGAGCAGTACTTC. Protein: CTSSLVGSGIHEQYF.

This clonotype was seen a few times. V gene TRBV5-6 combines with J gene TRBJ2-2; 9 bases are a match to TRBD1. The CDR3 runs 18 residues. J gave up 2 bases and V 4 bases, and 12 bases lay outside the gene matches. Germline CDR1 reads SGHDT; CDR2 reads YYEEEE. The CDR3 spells CASSQRDRAWVNTGELFF. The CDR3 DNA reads TGTGCCAGCAGCCAAAGGGACAGGGCATGGGTAAACACCGGGGAGCTGTTTTTT.

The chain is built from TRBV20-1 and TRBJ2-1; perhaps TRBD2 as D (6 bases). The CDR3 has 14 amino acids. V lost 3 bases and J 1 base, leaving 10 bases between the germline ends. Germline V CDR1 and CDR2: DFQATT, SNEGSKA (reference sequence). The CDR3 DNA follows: TGCAGTGCTAGCCGCGGGAATTCCTACAATGAGCAGTTCTTC. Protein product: CSASRGNSYNEQFF.

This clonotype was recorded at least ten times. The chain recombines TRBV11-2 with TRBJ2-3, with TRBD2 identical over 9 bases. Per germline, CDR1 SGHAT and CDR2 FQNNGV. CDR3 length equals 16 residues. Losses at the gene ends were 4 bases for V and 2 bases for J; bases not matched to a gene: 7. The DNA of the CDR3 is TGTGCCAGCAGCTCCGGACTAGCGCCGATCACAGATACGCAGTATTTT. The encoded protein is CASSSGLAPITDTQYF. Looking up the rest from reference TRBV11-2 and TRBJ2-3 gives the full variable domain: EAGVAQSPRYKIIEKRQSVAFWCNPISGHATLYWYQQILGQGPKLLIQFQNNGVVDDSQLPKDRFSAERLKGVDSTLKIQPAKLEDSAVYLCASSSGLAPITDTQYFGPGTRLTVL.

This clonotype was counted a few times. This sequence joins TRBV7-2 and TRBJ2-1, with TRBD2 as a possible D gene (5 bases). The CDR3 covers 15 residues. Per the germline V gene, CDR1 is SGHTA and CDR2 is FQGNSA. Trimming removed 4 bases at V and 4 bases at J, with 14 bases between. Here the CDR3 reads CASSWGGGSYNEQFF. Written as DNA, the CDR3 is TGTGCCAGCAGCTGGGGTGGTGGGAGTTACAATGAGCAGTTCTTC. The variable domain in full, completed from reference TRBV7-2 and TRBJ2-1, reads GAGVSQSPSNKVTEKGKDVELRCDPISGHTALYWYRQSLGQGLEFLIYFQGNSAPDKSGLPSDRFSAERTGGSVSTLTIQRTQQEDSAVYLCASSWGGGSYNEQFFGPGTRLTVL.